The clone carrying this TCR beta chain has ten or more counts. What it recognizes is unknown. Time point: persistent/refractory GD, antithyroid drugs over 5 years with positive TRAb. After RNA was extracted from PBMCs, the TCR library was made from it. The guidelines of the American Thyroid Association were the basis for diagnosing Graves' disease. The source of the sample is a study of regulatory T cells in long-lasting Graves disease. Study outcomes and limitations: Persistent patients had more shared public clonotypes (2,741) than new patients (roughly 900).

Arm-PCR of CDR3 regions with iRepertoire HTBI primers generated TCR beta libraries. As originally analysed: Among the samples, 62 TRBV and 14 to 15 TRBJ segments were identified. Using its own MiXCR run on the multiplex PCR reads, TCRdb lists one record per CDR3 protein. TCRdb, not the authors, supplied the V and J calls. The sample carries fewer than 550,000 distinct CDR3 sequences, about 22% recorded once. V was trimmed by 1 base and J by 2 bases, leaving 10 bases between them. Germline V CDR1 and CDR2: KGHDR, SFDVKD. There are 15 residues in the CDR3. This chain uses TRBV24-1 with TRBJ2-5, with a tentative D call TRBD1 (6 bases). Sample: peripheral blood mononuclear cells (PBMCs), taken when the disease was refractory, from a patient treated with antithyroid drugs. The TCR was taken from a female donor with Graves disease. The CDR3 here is CATSDFSGQQETQYF. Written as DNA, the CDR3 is TGTGCCACCAGTGATTTCTCAGGACAGCAAGAGACCCAGTACTTC.